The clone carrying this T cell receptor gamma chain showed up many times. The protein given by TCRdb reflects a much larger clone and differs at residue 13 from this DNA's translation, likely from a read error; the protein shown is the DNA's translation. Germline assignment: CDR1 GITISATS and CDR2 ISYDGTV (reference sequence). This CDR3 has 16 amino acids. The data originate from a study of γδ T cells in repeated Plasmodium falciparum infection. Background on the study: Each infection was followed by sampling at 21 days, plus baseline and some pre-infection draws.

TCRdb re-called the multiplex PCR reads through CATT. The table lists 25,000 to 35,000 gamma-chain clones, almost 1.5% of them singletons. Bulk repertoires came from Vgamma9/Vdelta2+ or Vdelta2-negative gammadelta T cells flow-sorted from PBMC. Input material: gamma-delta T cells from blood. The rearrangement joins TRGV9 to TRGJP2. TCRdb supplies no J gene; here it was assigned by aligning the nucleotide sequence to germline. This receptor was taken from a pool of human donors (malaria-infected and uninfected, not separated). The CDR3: CALWEVVGGSDWTKTF. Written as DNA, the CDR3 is TGTGCCTTGTGGGAGGTGGTTGGGGGTAGTGATTGGACCAAGACGTTT.